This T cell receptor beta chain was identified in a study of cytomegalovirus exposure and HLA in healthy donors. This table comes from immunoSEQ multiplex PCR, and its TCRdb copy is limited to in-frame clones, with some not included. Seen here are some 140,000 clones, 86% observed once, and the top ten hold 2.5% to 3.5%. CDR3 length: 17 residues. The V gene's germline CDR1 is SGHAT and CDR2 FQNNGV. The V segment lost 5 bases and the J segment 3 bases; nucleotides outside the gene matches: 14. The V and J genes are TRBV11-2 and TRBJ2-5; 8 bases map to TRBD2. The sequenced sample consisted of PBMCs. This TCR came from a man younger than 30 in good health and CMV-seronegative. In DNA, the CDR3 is TGTGCCAGCAGCCCTAGCCCGGGACTAGGGGTGAAAGAGACCCAGTACTTC. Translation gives CASSPSPGLGVKETQYF.